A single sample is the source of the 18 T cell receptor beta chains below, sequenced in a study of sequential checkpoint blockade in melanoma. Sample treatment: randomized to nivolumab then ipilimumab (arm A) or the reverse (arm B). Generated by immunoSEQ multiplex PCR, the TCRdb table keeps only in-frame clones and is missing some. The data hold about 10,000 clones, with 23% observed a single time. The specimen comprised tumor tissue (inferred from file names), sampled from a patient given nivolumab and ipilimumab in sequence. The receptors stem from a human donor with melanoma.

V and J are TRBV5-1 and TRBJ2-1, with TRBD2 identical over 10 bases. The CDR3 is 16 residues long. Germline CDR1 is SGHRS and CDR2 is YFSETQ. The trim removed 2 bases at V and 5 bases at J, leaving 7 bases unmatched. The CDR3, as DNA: TGCGCCAGCAGCTTTCCGGGACTAGCGATCGACAATGAGCAGTTCTTC. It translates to CASSFPGLAIDNEQFF.

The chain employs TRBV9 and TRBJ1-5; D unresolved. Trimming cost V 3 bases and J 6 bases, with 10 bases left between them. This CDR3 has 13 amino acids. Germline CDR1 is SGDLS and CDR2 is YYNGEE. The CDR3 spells CASSADPGQPQHF. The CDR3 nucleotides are TGTGCCAGCAGCGCCGACCCCGGTCAGCCCCAGCATTTT.

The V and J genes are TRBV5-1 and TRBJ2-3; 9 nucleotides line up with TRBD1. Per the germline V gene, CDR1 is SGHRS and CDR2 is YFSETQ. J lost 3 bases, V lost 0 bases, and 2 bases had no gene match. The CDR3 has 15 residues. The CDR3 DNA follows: TGCGCCAGCAGCTTGGGGGACAGGGTTACAGATACGCAGTATTTT. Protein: CASSLGDRVTDTQYF.

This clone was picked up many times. CDR3 sequence (DNA): TGTGCCAGCAGCCTTGGGCAGGGTGGTGGAAGAGGAAACACCATATATTTT. This encodes CASSLGQGGGRGNTIYF. The chain couples TRBV6-8 to TRBJ1-3; tentative D call: TRBD1 (5 bases). Per the germline V gene, CDR1 is MNHGY and CDR2 is SAAAGT. This CDR3 spans 17 amino acids. Between the trimmed V and J ends, which lost 6 bases and 4 bases, there was a span of 22 bases.

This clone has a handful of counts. The CDR3 protein is CAIQGSAGNSPLHF. The CDR3, as DNA: TGTGCCATACAGGGGTCAGCGGGCAATTCACCCCTCCACTTT. The chain is built from TRBV6-8 and TRBJ1-6, with 7 bases that match TRBD1. The germline V gene has CDR1 MNHGY and CDR2 SAAAGT. The CDR3 totals 14 residues. With 10 bases clipped from V and 7 bases from J, the junction kept 10 bases outside the gene matches.

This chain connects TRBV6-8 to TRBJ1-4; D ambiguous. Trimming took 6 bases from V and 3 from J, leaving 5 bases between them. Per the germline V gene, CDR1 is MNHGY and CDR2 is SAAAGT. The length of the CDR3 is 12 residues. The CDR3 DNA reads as TGTGCCAGCAGGGCAGCTAATGAAAAACTGTTTTTT. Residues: CASRAANEKLFF.

The CDR3 DNA sequence: TGTGCCACCAGCAGAGGAAGGCAGGGCTTATCTGGCTACACCTTC. Protein product: CATSRGRQGLSGYTF. The chain links TRBV15 to TRBJ1-2; D is perhaps TRBD1 (5 bases). Per the germline V gene, CDR1 is LNHNV and CDR2 is YYDKDF (reference sequence). The CDR3 totals 15 residues. Between the trimmed V and J ends, which lost 1 base and 7 bases, there was a span of 16 bases.

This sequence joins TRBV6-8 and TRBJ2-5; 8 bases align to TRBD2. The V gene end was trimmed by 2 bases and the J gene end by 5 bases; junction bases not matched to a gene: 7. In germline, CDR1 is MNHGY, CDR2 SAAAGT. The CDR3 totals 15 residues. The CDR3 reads CASSYVGGETETQYF. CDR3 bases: TGTGCCAGCAGTTACGTCGGGGGGGAGACGGAGACCCAGTACTTC.

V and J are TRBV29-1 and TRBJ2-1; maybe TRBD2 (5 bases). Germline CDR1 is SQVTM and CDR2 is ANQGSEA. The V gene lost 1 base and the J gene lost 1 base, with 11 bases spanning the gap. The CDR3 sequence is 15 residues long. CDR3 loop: CSVEGEGTSYNEQFF. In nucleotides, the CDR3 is TGCAGCGTTGAAGGCGAGGGAACTTCCTACAATGAGCAGTTCTTC.

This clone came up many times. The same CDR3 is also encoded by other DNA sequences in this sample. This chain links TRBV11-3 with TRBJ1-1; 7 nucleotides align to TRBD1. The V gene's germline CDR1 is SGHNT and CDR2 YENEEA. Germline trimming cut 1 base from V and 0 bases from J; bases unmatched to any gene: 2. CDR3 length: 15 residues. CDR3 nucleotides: TGTGCCAGCAGCTTAGGGACAGGAATGAACACTGAAGCTTTCTTT. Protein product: CASSLGTGMNTEAFF. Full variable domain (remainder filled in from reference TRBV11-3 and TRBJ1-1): EAGVVQSPRYKIIEKKQPVAFWCNPISGHNTLYWYLQNLGQGPELLIRYENEEAVDDSQLPKDRFSAERLKGVDSTLKIQPAELGDSAVYLCASSLGTGMNTEAFFGQGTRLTVV.

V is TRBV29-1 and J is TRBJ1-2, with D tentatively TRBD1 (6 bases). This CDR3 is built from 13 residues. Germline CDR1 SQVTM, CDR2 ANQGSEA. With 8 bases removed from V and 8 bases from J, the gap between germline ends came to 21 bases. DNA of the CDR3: TGCAGCCTTTTAGACATACAGGGTAAAGGCTACACCTTC. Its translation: CSLLDIQGKGYTF.

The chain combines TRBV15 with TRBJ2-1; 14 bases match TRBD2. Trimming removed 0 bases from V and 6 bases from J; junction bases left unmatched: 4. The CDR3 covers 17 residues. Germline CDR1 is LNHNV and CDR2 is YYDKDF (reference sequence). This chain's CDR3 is CATSRDLGTSGGNEQFF. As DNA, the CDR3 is TGTGCCACCAGCAGAGATTTGGGGACTAGCGGGGGCAATGAGCAGTTCTTC.

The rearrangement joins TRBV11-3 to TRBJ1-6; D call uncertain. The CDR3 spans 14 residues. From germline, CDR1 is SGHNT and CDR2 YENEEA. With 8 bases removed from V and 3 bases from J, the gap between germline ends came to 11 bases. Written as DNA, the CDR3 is TGTGCCAGCGGGGTTGGGCTCTATAATTCACCCCTCCACTTT. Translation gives CASGVGLYNSPLHF. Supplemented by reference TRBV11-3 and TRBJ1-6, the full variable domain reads EAGVVQSPRYKIIEKKQPVAFWCNPISGHNTLYWYLQNLGQGPELLIRYENEEAVDDSQLPKDRFSAERLKGVDSTLKIQPAELGDSAVYLCASGVGLYNSPLHFGNGTRLTVT.

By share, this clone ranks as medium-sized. The CDR3 nucleotides are TGCAGCGTTGGAAAACGTAGGGTTGAGAGGAATGAGCAGTTCTTC. Translation gives CSVGKRRVERNEQFF. The rearrangement links TRBV29-1 to TRBJ2-1, with D hard to call. Germline V gene sequence: CDR1 SQVTM, CDR2 ANQGSEA. There are 15 residues in the CDR3. Deletions cut 4 bases from V and 7 bases from J, with 20 bases between.

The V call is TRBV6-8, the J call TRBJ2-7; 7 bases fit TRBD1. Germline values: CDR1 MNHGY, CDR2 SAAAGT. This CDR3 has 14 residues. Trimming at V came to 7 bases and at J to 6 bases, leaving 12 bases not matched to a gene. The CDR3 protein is CASNWGTAAGEQYF. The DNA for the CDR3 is TGTGCCAGCAACTGGGGGACAGCCGCCGGCGAGCAGTACTTC.

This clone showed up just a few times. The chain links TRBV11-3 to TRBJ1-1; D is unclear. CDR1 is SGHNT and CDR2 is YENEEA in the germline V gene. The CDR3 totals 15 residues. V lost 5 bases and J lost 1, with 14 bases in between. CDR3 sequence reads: CASSRPRWENTEAFF. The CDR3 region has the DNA TGTGCCAGCAGCAGACCCAGGTGGGAGAACACTGAAGCTTTCTTT.

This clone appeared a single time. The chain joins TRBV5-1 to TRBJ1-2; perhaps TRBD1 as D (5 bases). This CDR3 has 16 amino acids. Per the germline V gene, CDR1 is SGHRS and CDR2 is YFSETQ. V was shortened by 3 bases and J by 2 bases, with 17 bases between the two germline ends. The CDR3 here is CASSSQGSSSNYGYTF. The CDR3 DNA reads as TGCGCCAGCAGCTCCCAGGGTAGTTCTTCCAACTATGGCTACACCTTC. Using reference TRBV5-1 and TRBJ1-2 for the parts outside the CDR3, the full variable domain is KAGVTQTPRYLIKTRGQQVTLSCSPISGHRSVSWYQQTPGQGLQFLFEYFSETQRNKGNFPGRFSGRQFSNSRSEMNVSTLELGDSALYLCASSSQGSSSNYGYTFGSGTRLTVV.

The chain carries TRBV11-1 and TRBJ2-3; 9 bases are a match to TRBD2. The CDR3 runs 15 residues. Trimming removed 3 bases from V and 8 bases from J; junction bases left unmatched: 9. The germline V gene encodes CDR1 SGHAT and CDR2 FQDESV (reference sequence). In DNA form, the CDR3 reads TGTGCCAGCAGCTTTCTCTTTTCTAGCGGGGCTACGCAGTATTTT. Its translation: CASSFLFSSGATQYF.